In its sample, the clone carrying this T cell receptor (beta chain) was seen a few times. Its antigen remains unidentified. TCRdb processed the reads anew with MiXCR; each CDR3 protein has one entry. This sample has 20,000 to 25,000 distinct CDR3 sequences, with roughly 40% found just once. The data were obtained in a study of T cell repertoires in cytomegalovirus infection. In the study overall: CMV epitopes, recently identified HLA-C-restricted and well-studied HLA-B-restricted, were used. Public signatures in TCR beta pointed to CMV infection and matching HLA type. General study findings and limits: In two of eight donors, the top clonotype was HLA-C-restricted CMV-specific. Summed public TCR beta family frequency identified CMV carriers bearing the relevant HLA.

There are 15 residues in the CDR3. V lost 2 bases, J lost 7 bases, and 12 bases lay in between. Germline loops: CDR1 KGHSH, CDR2 LQKENI. This chain links TRBV18 with TRBJ1-6, with D uncertain. The sequence came from a human donor in good health (CMV status not recorded). Some clones in this sample may be carry-over from other donors' samples. The sample consisted of CD8+ T cells from cultured PBMCs, taken from culture after CMV antigen stimulation. The CDR3 DNA reads as TGTGCCAGCTCACCAGAAAGAAACTCGAATTCACCCCTCCACTTT. This gives the protein CASSPERNSNSPLHF.